A single sample is the source of the 5 T cell receptor beta chains below, sequenced in a study of cytomegalovirus exposure and HLA in healthy donors. A multiplex PCR was run with 60 Vbeta primers and 13 Jbeta primers. Generated by immunoSEQ multiplex PCR, the TCRdb table keeps only in-frame clones and is missing some. The data show about 120,000 clones, roughly 71% seen once. Sample: PBMCs. Source of these receptors: a woman in her forties in good health and CMV-seropositive.

This sequence joins TRBV2 and TRBJ2-6; possibly TRBD1 for D (6 bases). V lost 6 bases and J lost 4, with 16 bases in between. The CDR3 is 16 amino acids. CDR1 is SNHLY, CDR2 FYNNEI, per germline. The CDR3 here is CASRITRGEGANVLTF. CDR3 sequence (DNA): TGTGCCAGCAGGATAACCAGGGGAGAAGGGGCCAACGTCCTGACTTTC.

This sequence joins TRBV27 and TRBJ1-1; TRBD1 agrees at 7 bases. Germline values: CDR1 MNHEY, CDR2 SMNVEV (reference sequence). The CDR3 contains 15 residues. The V segment lost 6 bases and the J segment 12 bases; nucleotides outside the gene matches: 19. This CDR3 reads CASSYIMPYRGQTFF. CDR3 DNA sequence: TGTGCCAGCAGCTACATAATGCCATACAGGGGACAAACTTTCTTT.

The rearrangement links TRBV27 to TRBJ2-5; the D gene is possibly TRBD1 (6 bases). The J call may be in error: the DNA end matches TRBJ2-7 better. Germline CDR1 and CDR2: MNHEY and SMNVEV (reference sequence). This CDR3 contains 15 residues. Written as DNA, the CDR3 is TGTGCCAGCAGTTTATCATACAGGGCTCCCTACGAGCAGTACTTC. Protein product: CASSLSYRAPYEQYF.

The gene calls are TRBV9 and TRBJ2-1, with 7 bases lining up with TRBD1. V lost 0 bases to trimming and J lost 10 bases; unmatched junction nucleotides: 7. CDR3 length: 14 residues. The germline V gene encodes CDR1 SGDLS and CDR2 YYNGEE. The CDR3 reads CASSVGIQGTEQFF. The CDR3 nucleotides are TGTGCCAGCAGCGTAGGTATACAGGGGACAGAGCAGTTCTTC.

The V gene is TRBV7-2, the J gene TRBJ1-1; D not certain. V was clipped by 3 bases and J by 0 bases, with 14 bases between them. Germline loops: CDR1 SGHTA, CDR2 FQGNSA. There are 16 residues in the CDR3. The CDR3 sequence: CASSFGLGILNTEAFF. The CDR3 region has the DNA TGTGCCAGCAGCTTTGGATTGGGCATATTGAACACTGAAGCTTTCTTT. Full variable domain (missing parts from reference TRBV7-2 and TRBJ1-1): GAGVSQSPSNKVTEKGKDVELRCDPISGHTALYWYRQSLGQGLEFLIYFQGNSAPDKSGLPSDRFSAERTGGSVSTLTIQRTQQEDSAVYLCASSFGLGILNTEAFFGQGTRLTVV.